The source of this T cell receptor (beta chain) is a study of cytomegalovirus exposure and HLA in healthy donors. As for the study in general: It was reported in a later analysis that the same platform had been used for the 120 or so validation repertoires as for the approximately 700 first-cohort repertoires.

A word on this clone: The antigen is undetermined.

Study findings and constraints: There were some public TCRs occurring in many donors, but most TCR sequences were rare. Some TCR beta chains (roughly 150 of them) were listed as cytomegalovirus-associated. Published work reported that the classifier diagnosed cytomegalovirus status with high specificity and sensitivity.

The data were produced by immunoSEQ multiplex PCR, yet TCRdb's version contains in-frame clones alone and is incomplete. The sample carries more than 140,000 clones, about 89% recorded once. This sequence originates from a woman aged 18-35 years in good health and CMV-seropositive. Material for sequencing was PBMCs.

CDR3 protein: CASSVDASGAYNEQFF. CDR3 coding DNA: TGTGCCAGCAGCGTAGATGCTAGCGGGGCCTACAATGAGCAGTTCTTC. The chain combines TRBV9 with TRBJ2-1; 9 bases match TRBD2. The germline CDR1 and CDR2 sequences are SGDLS and YYNGEE. The CDR3 spans 16 residues. The junction had 3 bases not matched to a gene; V was cut back by 0 bases and J by 2 bases.